This note documents a single TCR beta chain sequence. Its target is unknown. CDR3 size: 16 residues. The sample originates from a study of cytomegalovirus exposure and HLA in healthy donors. Overall study results and limits: Association of approximately 16,000 TCR beta sequences with HLA alleles was found at 0.05 false discovery rate in a later analysis.

PCR was performed using 60 Vbeta and 13 Jbeta primers. Sequencing used immunoSEQ multiplex PCR; TCRdb keeps in-frame clones, though not all of them. The table has 200,000 to 300,000 clones, 84% seen once. The sequencing sample was made of PBMCs. This clonotype was obtained from a woman aged 40 to 55 in good health and CMV-seropositive. The genes are TRBV21-1 and TRBJ2-3; the table's D call of TRBD2 was not tested on the DNA. TRBV21-1 is a documented pseudogene. As DNA, the CDR3 is TGTGCCAGCAGCAAAGGAGCGGGAGGGCCGGGAGATACGCAGTATTTT. This codes for CASSKGAGGPGDTQYF.